This section outlines one T cell receptor beta chain sequence together with its context. The data belong to a study of T cells after yellow fever vaccination. The wider study: Some fractions had low cell numbers, and these were prepared with SMART-Seq v4 Ultra Low Input.

This CDR3 is 13 amino acids long. The ends were cut back, 3 bases at V and 3 bases at J, with 9 bases in the middle. The germline V gene has CDR1 SGHKS and CDR2 YYEKEE (reference sequence). 5'RACE template switching generated TCR cDNA, adding a universal primer site and UMIs. TCRdb re-called the 5' RACE reads through MiXCR, storing one row per CDR3 protein. Of about 550,000 distinct CDR3 sequences in the sample, over 15% are singletons; the top ten hold around 15%. The receptor was derived from a man under 40 who received the YFV17D yellow fever vaccine. The specimen was PBMCs, collected 15 days after the yellow fever booster vaccination. J is TRBJ2-5 and V is TRBV5-5; D assignment may be TRBD1 or TRBD2 (5 bases each). As DNA, the CDR3 is TGTGCCAGCAGCTATGGGACGGAAGAGACCCAGTACTTC. Translating it yields CASSYGTEETQYF.